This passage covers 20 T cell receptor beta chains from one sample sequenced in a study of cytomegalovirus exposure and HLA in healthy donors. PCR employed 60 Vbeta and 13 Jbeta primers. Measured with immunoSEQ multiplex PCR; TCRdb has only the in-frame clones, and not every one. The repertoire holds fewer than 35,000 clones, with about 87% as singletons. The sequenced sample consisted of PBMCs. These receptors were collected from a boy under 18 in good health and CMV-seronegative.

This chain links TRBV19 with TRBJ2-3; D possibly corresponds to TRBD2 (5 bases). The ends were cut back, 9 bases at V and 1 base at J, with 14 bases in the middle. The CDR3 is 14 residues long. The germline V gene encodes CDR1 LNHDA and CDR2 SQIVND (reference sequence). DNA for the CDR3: TGTGCCAGCGAGGGTAGGGTCGGCACAGATACGCAGTATTTT. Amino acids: CASEGRVGTDTQYF.

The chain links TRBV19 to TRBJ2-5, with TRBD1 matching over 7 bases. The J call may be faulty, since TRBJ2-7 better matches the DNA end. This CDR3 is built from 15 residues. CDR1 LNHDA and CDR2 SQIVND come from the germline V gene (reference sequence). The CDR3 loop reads CASSIVGDSDYEQYF. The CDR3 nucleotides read TGTGCCAGTAGTATAGTGGGGGACAGTGACTACGAGCAGTACTTC.

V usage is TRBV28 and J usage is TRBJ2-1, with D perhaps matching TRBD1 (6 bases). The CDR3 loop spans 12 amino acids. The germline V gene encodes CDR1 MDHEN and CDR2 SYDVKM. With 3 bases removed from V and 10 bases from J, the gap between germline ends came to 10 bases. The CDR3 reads CASSLRTVEQFF. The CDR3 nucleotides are TGTGCCAGCAGTTTGAGGACAGTCGAGCAGTTCTTC.

CDR3 nucleotides: TGTGCCAGCAAGAGCTATGGCTACACCTTC. It encodes CASKSYGYTF. This rearrangement joins TRBV28 to TRBJ1-2; no firm D call. CDR3 length: 10 amino acids. With 7 bases removed from V and 4 bases from J, the gap between germline ends came to 4 bases. Germline-derived CDR1 and CDR2 are MDHEN and SYDVKM.

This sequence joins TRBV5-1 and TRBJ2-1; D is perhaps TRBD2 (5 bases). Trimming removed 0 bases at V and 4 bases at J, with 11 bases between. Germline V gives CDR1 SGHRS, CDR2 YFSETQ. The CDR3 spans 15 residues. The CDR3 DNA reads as TGCGCCAGCAGCTTGGAGGTAGCGCGGTACAATGAGCAGTTCTTC. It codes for CASSLEVARYNEQFF. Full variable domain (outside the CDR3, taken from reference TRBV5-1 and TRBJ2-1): KAGVTQTPRYLIKTRGQQVTLSCSPISGHRSVSWYQQTPGQGLQFLFEYFSETQRNKGNFPGRFSGRQFSNSRSEMNVSTLELGDSALYLCASSLEVARYNEQFFGPGTRLTVL.

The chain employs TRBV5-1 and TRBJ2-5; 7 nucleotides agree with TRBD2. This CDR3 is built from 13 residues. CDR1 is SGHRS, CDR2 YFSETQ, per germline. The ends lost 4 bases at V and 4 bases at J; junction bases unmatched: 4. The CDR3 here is CASSNGGGETQYF. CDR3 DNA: TGCGCCAGCAGCAATGGGGGGGGAGAGACCCAGTACTTC.

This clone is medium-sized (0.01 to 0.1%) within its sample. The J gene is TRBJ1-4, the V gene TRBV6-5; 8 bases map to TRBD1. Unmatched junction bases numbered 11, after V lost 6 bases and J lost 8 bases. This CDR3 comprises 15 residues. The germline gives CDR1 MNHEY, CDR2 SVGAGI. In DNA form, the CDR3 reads TGTGCCAGCAGACACAGCGGACAGGGTAAAGAAAAACTGTTTTTT. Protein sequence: CASRHSGQGKEKLFF.

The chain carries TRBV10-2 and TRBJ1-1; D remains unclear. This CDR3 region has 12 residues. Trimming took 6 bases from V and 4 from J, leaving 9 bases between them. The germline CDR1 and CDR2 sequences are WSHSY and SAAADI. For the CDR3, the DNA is TGCGCCAGCAGCCCCTTCCCCACTGAAGCTTTCTTT. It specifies CASSPFPTEAFF.

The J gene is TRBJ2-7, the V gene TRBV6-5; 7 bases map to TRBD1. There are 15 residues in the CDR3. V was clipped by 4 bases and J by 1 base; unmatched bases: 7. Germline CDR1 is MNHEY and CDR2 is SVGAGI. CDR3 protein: CASSWRQGASYEQYF. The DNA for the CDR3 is TGTGCCAGCAGTTGGCGACAGGGCGCTTCCTACGAGCAGTACTTC.

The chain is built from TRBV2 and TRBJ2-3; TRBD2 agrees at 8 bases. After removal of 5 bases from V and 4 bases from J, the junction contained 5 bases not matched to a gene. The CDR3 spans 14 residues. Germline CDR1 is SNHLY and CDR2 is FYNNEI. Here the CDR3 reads CASSPSGGADTQYF. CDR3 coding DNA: TGTGCCAGCAGTCCGAGCGGGGGCGCAGATACGCAGTATTTT.

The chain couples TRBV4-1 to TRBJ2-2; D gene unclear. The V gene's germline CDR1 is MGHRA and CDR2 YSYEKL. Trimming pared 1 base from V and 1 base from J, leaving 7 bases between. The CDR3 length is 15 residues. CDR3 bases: TGCGCCAGCAGCCAAGGACAAGAGAACACCGGGGAGCTGTTTTTT. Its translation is CASSQGQENTGELFF.

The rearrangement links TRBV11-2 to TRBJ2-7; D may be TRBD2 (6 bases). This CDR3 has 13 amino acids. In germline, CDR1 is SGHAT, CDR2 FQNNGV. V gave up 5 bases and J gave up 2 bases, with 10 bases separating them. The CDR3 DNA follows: TGTGCCAGCAGCCACGGGAGCGCCTACGAGCAGTACTTC. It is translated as CASSHGSAYEQYF.

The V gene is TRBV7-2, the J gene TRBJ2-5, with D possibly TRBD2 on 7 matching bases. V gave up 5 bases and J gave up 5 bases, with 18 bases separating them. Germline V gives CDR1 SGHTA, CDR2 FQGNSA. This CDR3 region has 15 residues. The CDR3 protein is CASSGGGQGHETQYF. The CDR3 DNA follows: TGTGCCAGCAGCGGGGGGGGCCAGGGGCACGAGACCCAGTACTTC.

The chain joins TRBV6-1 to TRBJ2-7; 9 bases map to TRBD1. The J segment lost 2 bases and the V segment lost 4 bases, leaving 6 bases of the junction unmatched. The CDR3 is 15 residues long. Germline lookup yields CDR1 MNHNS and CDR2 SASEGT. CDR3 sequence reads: CASSGPRTGAYEQYF. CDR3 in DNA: TGTGCCAGCAGTGGTCCTCGGACAGGGGCCTACGAGCAGTACTTC.

The CDR3 sequence: CASSIVGTDTQYF. Written as DNA, the CDR3 is TGTGCCAGTAGTATAGTCGGGACAGATACGCAGTATTTT. This rearrangement joins TRBV19 to TRBJ2-3, with D unclear. This CDR3 is 13 amino acids long. The V gene lost 1 base and the J gene lost 3 bases, with 5 bases spanning the gap. Per the germline V gene, CDR1 is LNHDA and CDR2 is SQIVND (reference sequence). Variable domain in full (rest from reference TRBV19 and TRBJ2-3): DGGITQSPKYLFRKEGQNVTLSCEQNLNHDAMYWYRQDPGQGLRLIYYSQIVNDFQKGDIAEGYSVSREKKESFPLTVTSAQKNPTAFYLCASSIVGTDTQYFGPGTRLTVL.

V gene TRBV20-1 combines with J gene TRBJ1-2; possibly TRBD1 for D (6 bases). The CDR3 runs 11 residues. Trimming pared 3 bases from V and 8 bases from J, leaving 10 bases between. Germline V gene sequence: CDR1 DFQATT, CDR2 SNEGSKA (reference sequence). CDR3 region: CSASPGEGYTF. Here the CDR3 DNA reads TGCAGTGCTAGTCCAGGGGAAGGCTACACCTTC.

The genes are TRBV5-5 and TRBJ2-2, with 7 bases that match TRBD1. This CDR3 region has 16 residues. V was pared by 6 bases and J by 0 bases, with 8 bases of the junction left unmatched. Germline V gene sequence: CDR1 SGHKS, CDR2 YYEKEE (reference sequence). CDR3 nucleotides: TGTGCCAGCAACCTACCCGGGACAGCGAACACCGGGGAGCTGTTTTTT. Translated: CASNLPGTANTGELFF.

CDR3 loop: CASSLAGDRGWYGYTF. CDR3 DNA sequence: TGTGCCAGCAGCTTAGCTGGGGACAGGGGGTGGTATGGCTACACCTTC. The chain carries TRBV7-2 and TRBJ1-2, with TRBD1 matching 11 bases. The trim removed 0 bases at V and 5 bases at J, leaving 5 bases unmatched. The V gene's germline CDR1 is SGHTA and CDR2 FQGNSA. This CDR3 spans 16 amino acids. Together with reference TRBV7-2 and TRBJ1-2, the CDR3 gives the full variable domain: GAGVSQSPSNKVTEKGKDVELRCDPISGHTALYWYRQSLGQGLEFLIYFQGNSAPDKSGLPSDRFSAERTGGSVSTLTIQRTQQEDSAVYLCASSLAGDRGWYGYTFGSGTRLTVV.

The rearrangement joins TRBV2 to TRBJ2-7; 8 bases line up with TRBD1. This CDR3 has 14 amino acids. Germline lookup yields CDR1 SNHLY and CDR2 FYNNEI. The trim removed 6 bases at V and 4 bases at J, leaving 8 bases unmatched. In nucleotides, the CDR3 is TGTGCCAGCAGAAAAAGTCAGGGGGCATACGAGCAGTACTTC. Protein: CASRKSQGAYEQYF. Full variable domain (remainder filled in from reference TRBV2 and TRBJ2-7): EPEVTQTPSHQVTQMGQEVILRCVPISNHLYFYWYRQILGQKVEFLVSFYNNEISEKSEIFDDQFSVERPDGSNFTLKIRSTKLEDSAMYFCASRKSQGAYEQYFGPGTRLTVT.

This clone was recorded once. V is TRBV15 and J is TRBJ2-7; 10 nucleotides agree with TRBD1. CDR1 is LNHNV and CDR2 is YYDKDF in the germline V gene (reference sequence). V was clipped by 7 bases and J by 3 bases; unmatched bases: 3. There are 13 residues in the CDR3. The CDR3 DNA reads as TGTGCCACCACCAGGGACAGGGGCTACGAGCAGTACTTC. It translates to CATTRDRGYEQYF.